This paragraph covers one TCR beta chain sequence. Antigen: not known. The sample belongs to a study of cytomegalovirus exposure and HLA in healthy donors. PCR amplification relied on 60 Vbeta primers (plus 13 Jbeta primers). Produced via immunoSEQ multiplex PCR; TCRdb's table is partial and in-frame only. The profile shows under 200,000 clones, around four fifths of them singletons. Germline V gene data show CDR1 as SGDLS and CDR2 as YYNGEE. CDR3 length equals 18 residues. Losses at the gene ends were 2 bases for V and 7 bases for J; bases not matched to a gene: 15. General study findings and limits: Some highly shared sequence variants likely arose as a pipeline artifact.

This sequence was found in a man aged 40-49 years in good health and CMV-seropositive. The material sequenced was PBMCs. The V call is TRBV9, the J call TRBJ1-4, with 9 bases identical to TRBD1. The CDR3 coding sequence is TGTGCCAGCAGCGTTAATCCCGGGACAGGGCGATTTGGTGAAAAACTGTTTTTT. Protein sequence: CASSVNPGTGRFGEKLFF.